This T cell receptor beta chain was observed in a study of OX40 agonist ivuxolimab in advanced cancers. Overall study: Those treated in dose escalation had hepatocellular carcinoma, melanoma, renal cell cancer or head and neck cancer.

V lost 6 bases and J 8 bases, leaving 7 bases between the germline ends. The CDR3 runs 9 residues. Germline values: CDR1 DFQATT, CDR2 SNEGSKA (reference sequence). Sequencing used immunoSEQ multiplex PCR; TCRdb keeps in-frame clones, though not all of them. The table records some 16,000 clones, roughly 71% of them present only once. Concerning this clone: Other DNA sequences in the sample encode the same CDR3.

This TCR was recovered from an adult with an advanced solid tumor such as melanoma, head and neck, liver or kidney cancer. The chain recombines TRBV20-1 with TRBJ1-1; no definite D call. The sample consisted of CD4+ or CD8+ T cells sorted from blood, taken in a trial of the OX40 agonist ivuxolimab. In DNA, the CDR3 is TGCAGTGCCAGCCCAGAAGCTTTCTTT. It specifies CSASPEAFF.